Sequencing of this T cell receptor beta chain was carried out in a study of blood T cell repertoires in COVID-19 (dated by TCRdb to 2020 to 2021). Background for the entire study: The collaborator samples originated in the United States, Italy and Spain and spanned the acute and convalescent phases of COVID-19. Samples came from the ongoing ImmuneRACE study (first 160 participants) plus 1,254 subjects from 6 global collaborators. Where available, HLA class I and class II types were taken from metadata supplied by the sample provider and were not determined by assay-based typing. A freely available public database, intended as a resource for researchers studying the immune response to SARS-CoV-2, is where the repertoires were released. The material from the prospective study consisted of cDNA or gDNA derived from T cells, B-cell-depleted T cells, or PBMCs. Subjects who had been exposed to COVID-19, were actively infected with it, or had recovered from it provided the deeply sampled blood TCRbeta repertoires that made up the dataset. Sample metadata almost always included a de-identified subject ID, COVID-19 status, age in years and sex.

Each collaborating institution followed its own protocols to collect whole blood in K2EDTA tubes. For TCRbeta analysis, collaborators shipped samples in one of three forms: frozen whole blood, isolated PBMCs, or DNA extracted from either of those sample types. What the authors observed across the whole study: The quantity of clinical and demographic metadata differed by source and by participant and was supplied without curation.

This clone showed up just a few times. Its antigen remains undetermined. Base qualities are not recorded, but no much larger clone differs from it by a single base. Additional DNA sequences in this sample encode the identical CDR3. The immunoSEQ Assay, a bias-controlled multiplex PCR, was used to amplify TCRbeta CDR3 regions from genomic DNA. Per the original workflow: Nucleated cell counts per sample were estimated from amplification of reference gene primers within the assay. To quantify the absolute abundance of each unique TCRbeta CDR3 rearrangement, sequence reads were collapsed and filtered. For each sample, productive Simpson clonality was calculated as the square root of Simpson's diversity index over productive rearrangements. TCRdb took over this immuneACCESS table, retaining in-frame rearrangements with V and J assigned. Such tables are incomplete; in checked studies, under half of the missing clones stem from an unresolved V gene, and the remainder is unexplained. V, J and clone size were drawn from that table, and D and trimming were deduced from the DNA. This sample gives 40,000 to 45,000 clones in total; 89% of them show up just once. The ten most abundant clones make up 6.2% of the sample.

The CDR3, cysteine through phenylalanine, is 13 amino acids long. CDR3 DNA only is kept here, 39 bases in frame from base 1. V is pruned by 3 bases and J by 4 bases, leaving 0 bases of the junction without a gene match. The sequenced sample was peripheral blood. This TCR came from a human donor in a cohort sampled during active COVID-19. The rearranged chain carries TRBV12-3 or TRBV12-4 and TRBJ2-1, with 7 junctional bases fitting TRBD2. DNA sequence: TGTGCCAGCAGTTTCGGGGGGTACAATGAGCAGTTCTTC. It translates as CASSFGGYNEQFF.